The sequence of this T cell receptor (beta chain) was determined in a study of T cells in Graves' hyperthyroidism and ophthalmopathy. In regard to this clonotype: Its antigen remains unidentified.

Trimming stripped 1 base from V and 8 bases from J, with 11 bases between. The V gene's germline CDR1 is SEHNR and CDR2 FQNEAQ (reference sequence). This CDR3 region has 14 residues. General observations from the study: Most clonotypes expanded in the thyroid (above 0.001) were also present in blood.

Researchers took RNA transcripts and amplified the TCR beta CDR3 regions from them. Primed by the HTBI set, a first-round RT-PCR was run on the TCR CDR3. TCRdb fed the multiplex PCR reads into MiXCR, producing one record per CDR3 protein. Of about 200,000 distinct CDR3 sequences listed, about 16% are singletons. This chain joins TRBV7-9 and TRBJ1-4; D uncertain. Sequencing used blood. The receptor was isolated from a man in his forties or fifties with Graves' hyperthyroidism. The CDR3 nucleotides are TGTGCCAGCAGCTTAGATAAACAGAGCGAAAAACTGTTTTTT. It translates to CASSLDKQSEKLFF.